One and the same sample provided the 22 T cell receptor beta chains below, sequenced in a study of Graves' ophthalmopathy and Graves' hyperthyroidism. The authors amplified TCR beta CDR3 regions from RNA transcripts. In the first round, RT-PCR was carried out with HTBI primers, and a multiplex PCR formed the second round. TCRdb fed the multiplex PCR reads into MiXCR, producing one record per CDR3 protein. The sample comprises fewer than 400,000 distinct CDR3 sequences, 18% of which are singletons, and about 1.6% rests with the top ten. Sequenced material: peripheral blood. Source of these receptors: a woman under 30 with Graves' ophthalmopathy.

In its sample, this clonotype was seen many times. The chain uses TRBV19 and TRBJ1-1, with D possibly matching TRBD1 (5 bases). The V and J ends lost 2 bases and 3 bases respectively, with 13 bases between them. Germline assignment: CDR1 LNHDA and CDR2 SQIVND (reference sequence). This CDR3 is built from 15 residues. CDR3 in DNA: TGTGCCAGTAGTATAAAGGGACGGGCGGACACTGAAGCTTTCTTT. It specifies CASSIKGRADTEAFF.

This clonotype was seen ten or more times. The CDR3 loop reads CASSGPGGTYEQYF. Here the CDR3 DNA reads TGCGCCAGCAGCGGTCCGGGGGGGACCTACGAGCAGTACTTC. The chain combines TRBV5-1 with TRBJ2-7; 8 bases are a match to TRBD2. V lost 4 bases, J lost 2 bases, and 5 bases stayed unmatched. CDR1 SGHRS and CDR2 YFSETQ come from the germline V gene. This CDR3 spans 14 amino acids.

This clonotype showed up many times. This sequence joins TRBV27 and TRBJ2-5, with TRBD2 as a possible D gene (5 bases). Trimming removed 5 bases from V and 4 bases from J, with 20 bases in between. Germline CDR1 and CDR2: MNHEY and SMNVEV (reference sequence). This CDR3 has 16 residues. CDR3 protein: CASSLSPAGSGETQYF. DNA for the CDR3: TGTGCCAGCAGTCTCTCCCCGGCTGGGAGCGGAGAGACCCAGTACTTC.

In its sample, this clonotype was seen many times. The rearrangement uses TRBV7-8 and TRBJ1-3, with D unclear. Trimming stripped 1 base from V and 0 bases from J, with 10 bases between. There are 16 residues in the CDR3. Germline CDR1 reads SGHVS; CDR2 reads FQNEAQ. The DNA of the CDR3 is TGTGCCAGCAGCTTAGAGCCGGGGAGCTCTGGAAACACCATATATTTT. It codes for CASSLEPGSSGNTIYF.

This clonotype was seen only a few times. The rearrangement joins TRBV6-5 to TRBJ1-1; D is ambiguous. The germline gives CDR1 MNHEY, CDR2 SVGAGI. The ends were cut back, 4 bases at V and 0 bases at J, with 18 bases in the middle. There are 17 residues in the CDR3. This CDR3 reads CASSFKGLLRMNTEAFF. The CDR3 nucleotides are TGTGCCAGCAGTTTCAAAGGTTTGCTCCGTATGAACACTGAAGCTTTCTTT.

The chain uses TRBV28 and TRBJ2-7, with 14 positions matching TRBD2. V lost 7 bases to trimming and J lost 6 bases; unmatched junction nucleotides: 14. The germline V gene has CDR1 MDHEN and CDR2 SYDVKM. This CDR3 contains 17 residues. The CDR3 loop is CASTPGLAGETLGEQYF. The CDR3 DNA reads as TGTGCCAGCACCCCGGGACTAGCGGGAGAGACCCTCGGCGAGCAGTACTTC.

This clonotype was counted ten times or more. The chain uses TRBV28 and TRBJ1-5; 11 bases are a match to TRBD1. CDR3 length: 15 residues. J was trimmed by 7 bases and V by 2 bases; bases with no gene match: 4. Per the germline V gene, CDR1 is MDHEN and CDR2 is SYDVKM. The CDR3 DNA is TGTGCCAGCAGTTTAGGCGGACAGGGGGCACAGCCCCAGCATTTT. Translated, it gives CASSLGGQGAQPQHF.

This clonotype was detected many times. In nucleotides, the CDR3 is TGTGCCAGCAGCTTAGGCCCAAGTGTTCCCGGGGAGCTGTTTTTT. This codes for CASSLGPSVPGELFF. The chain uses TRBV7-3 and TRBJ2-2; no firm D call. The V gene's germline CDR1 is SGHTA and CDR2 FQGTGA. There are 15 residues in the CDR3. Trimming removed 2 bases from V and 6 bases from J, with 13 bases in between.

This clonotype was observed many times. This chain uses TRBV28 with TRBJ2-5, with TRBD2 matching over 8 bases. V lost 5 bases to trimming and J lost 6 bases; unmatched junction nucleotides: 14. CDR1 is MDHEN and CDR2 is SYDVKM in the germline V gene. This CDR3 region has 16 residues. CDR3 DNA: TGTGCCAGCAGTCCGCTACTAGCGGTTGAGGGTCAGACCCAGTACTTC. Its translation: CASSPLLAVEGQTQYF.

A note on this clonotype: As the CDR3 is not closed by the conserved phenylalanine or tryptophan, this likely results from a read error. The chain recombines TRBV6-1 with TRBJ2-2; D not certain. Trimming shortened V by 4 bases and J by 6 bases, and 9 bases separated the two germline ends. Germline V gene data show CDR1 as MNHNS and CDR2 as SASEGT. This CDR3 spans 13 amino acids. The chain's CDR3 is CASSALEAGELFL. The CDR3 nucleotides are TGTGCCAGCAGTGCGTTAGAGGCCGGGGAGCTGTTTCTT.

This clonotype was seen repeatedly, ten times or more. The gene calls are TRBV6-1 and TRBJ2-2; 8 bases line up with TRBD2. J gave up 4 bases and V 9 bases, and 10 bases lay outside the gene matches. The CDR3 is 15 residues long. Germline-derived CDR1 and CDR2 are MNHNS and SASEGT. CDR3: CASFLGLVATGELFF. In nucleotides, the CDR3 is TGTGCCAGTTTTCTGGGACTAGTTGCCACCGGGGAGCTGTTTTTT.

This chain links TRBV6-5 with TRBJ2-5, with 8 bases matching TRBD1. CDR1 is MNHEY, CDR2 SVGAGI, per germline. Trimming took 4 bases from V and 5 from J; bases not matched to a gene: 18. This CDR3 comprises 18 residues. The CDR3 spells CASSLSPLGQGIFETQYF. The CDR3 nucleotides read TGTGCCAGCAGTTTATCACCCCTCGGACAGGGAATTTTCGAGACCCAGTACTTC.

This clonotype has ten or more counts. The rearrangement uses TRBV7-2 and TRBJ2-5, with a tentative D call TRBD2 (6 bases). The V and J ends lost 6 bases and 4 bases respectively, with 9 bases between them. The CDR3 is 12 residues long. Germline V gene sequence: CDR1 SGHTA, CDR2 FQGNSA. The CDR3 nucleotides are TGTGCCAGCAGTTTCGGGGGAGAGACCCAGTACTTC. It encodes CASSFGGETQYF.

In this sample, this clonotype turned up many times. The J gene is TRBJ2-3, the V gene TRBV29-1; the match to TRBD2 covers 8 bases. CDR3 length equals 15 residues. Per the germline V gene, CDR1 is SQVTM and CDR2 is ANQGSEA. Trimming took 3 bases from V and 6 from J; bases not matched to a gene: 11. CDR3 protein: CSVERRREVIDTQYF. The DNA of the CDR3 is TGCAGCGTTGAGAGGCGGCGGGAGGTTATTGATACGCAGTATTTT.

Many counts were recorded for this clonotype. The CDR3 spells CATSRESGYRVGPETQYF. CDR3 bases: TGTGCCACCAGCAGAGAGTCAGGATACAGGGTGGGTCCAGAGACCCAGTACTTC. The chain recombines TRBV15 with TRBJ2-5; possible D gene TRBD1, 6 bases. Trimming removed 0 bases from V and 4 bases from J, with 21 bases in between. This CDR3 comprises 18 residues. The germline V gene has CDR1 LNHNV and CDR2 YYDKDF (reference sequence).

The V and J genes are TRBV12-3 or TRBV12-4 and TRBJ1-1; maybe TRBD1 (5 bases). This CDR3 has 12 residues. The V and J ends lost 10 bases and 3 bases respectively, with 12 bases between them. DNA for the CDR3: TGTGCCACACAACGGGGCTACACTGAAGCTTTCTTT. Protein: CATQRGYTEAFF.

The chain is built from TRBV7-2 and TRBJ1-6; no definite D call. Per the germline V gene, CDR1 is SGHTA and CDR2 is FQGNSA. The length of the CDR3 is 15 residues. V dropped 1 base and J dropped 2 bases, with 6 bases sitting between them. In nucleotides, the CDR3 is TGTGCCAGCAGCTTAGGCAGTACCTATAATTCACCCCTCCACTTT. It yields the protein CASSLGSTYNSPLHF.

This clonotype was detected many times. The J gene is TRBJ2-5, the V gene TRBV4-2; 7 positions match TRBD2. The germline CDR1 and CDR2 sequences are LGHNA and YNFKEQ. The V segment lost 1 base and the J segment 2 bases; nucleotides outside the gene matches: 1. There are 14 residues in the CDR3. This CDR3 reads CASSQGGGQETQYF. The CDR3 nucleotides are TGTGCCAGCAGCCAAGGGGGGGGTCAAGAGACCCAGTACTTC.

This clonotype was seen many times. The CDR3 spells CASSFPEGYGYTF. As DNA, the CDR3 is TGTGCCAGCAGTTTTCCGGAGGGCTATGGCTACACCTTC. The genes are TRBV12-3 or TRBV12-4 and TRBJ1-2; D not resolved. V lost 3 bases and J lost 4, with 9 bases in between. The CDR3 consists of 13 residues.

At least ten counts were recorded for this clonotype. The chain employs TRBV6-2 or TRBV6-3 and TRBJ2-7; 9 bases line up with TRBD1. Trimming cost V 6 bases and J 5 bases; bases outside gene matches: 8. This CDR3 has 14 amino acids. The germline V gene has CDR1 MNHEY and CDR2 SVGEGT. The CDR3 DNA reads as TGTGCCAGCAGCGGATACAGGGGGCTTGACGAGCAGTACTTC. Encoded protein: CASSGYRGLDEQYF.

This clonotype was recorded many times. The rearrangement uses TRBV30 and TRBJ2-6; possibly TRBD2 for D (5 bases). The V end was cut by 3 bases, the J end by 3 bases, with 6 bases between. The V gene's germline CDR1 is GTSNPN and CDR2 SVGIG (reference sequence). CDR3 length: 13 amino acids. The CDR3 DNA is TGTGCCTGGAGCGAGGGTGGGGCCAACGTCCTGACTTTC. This sequence encodes CAWSEGGANVLTF.

This clonotype was counted ten times or more. This chain's CDR3 is CASSYTHQATYEQYF. CDR3 bases: TGTGCCAGCAGTTACACCCACCAAGCCACCTACGAGCAGTACTTC. The V gene is TRBV6-2 or TRBV6-3, the J gene TRBJ2-7; D is unclear. The germline V gene encodes CDR1 MNHEY and CDR2 SVGEGT. Trimming cost V 2 bases and J 2 bases, with 13 bases left between them. This CDR3 has 15 residues.